This T cell receptor beta chain derives from a study of beta chain features in type 1 diabetes. Whole-study context: Sorted cells from all samples, numbering roughly 100 million, were examined. Study-wide results and caveats: The naive, central memory and Treg TCRB repertoires showed an apparent similarity that was greater among patients than among healthy donors. The study found moderately but significantly shorter TCRB CDR3s in all four CD4+ subsets of Type 1 diabetes patients.

There are 16 residues in the CDR3. The germline V gene encodes CDR1 MNHEY and CDR2 SVGAGI. V was shortened by 0 bases and J by 2 bases, with 13 bases between the two germline ends. Expressed TCRB transcripts got sequenced, as all isolated RNA was reverse transcribed. Profiling relied on immunoSEQ multiplex PCR, and the TCRdb table lists in-frame clones only, not all of them. The profile shows roughly 150,000 clones, approximately 12% of them singletons. In the case of this clone: Its target is unknown.

The rearrangement links TRBV6-5 to TRBJ2-5; no definite D call. This receptor was taken from a man between 18 and 29 years old in good health. Material for sequencing was central memory CD4+ T cells from blood. The CDR3 DNA is TGTGCCAGCAGTTACTCGAAGTCGACCGGGCAAGAGACCCAGTACTTC. It encodes CASSYSKSTGQETQYF.